This T cell receptor (beta chain) was identified in a study of blood T cells in healthy people across ages. Many counts were recorded for this clonotype. Antigen: not known. For the second PCR, which ran for about 6 to 12 cycles, a sample-barcoded 5' primer and a J-beta primer mix were used. MiXCR was run by TCRdb on the 5' RACE reads, yielding one entry per CDR3 protein. The table shows about 670,000 distinct CDR3 sequences, with about 50% occurring only once. Samples each yielded at least 5.5 micrograms of total RNA. The CDR3 is 15 amino acids. From germline, CDR1 is SEHNR and CDR2 FQNEAQ (reference sequence). Deletions cut 3 bases from V and 0 bases from J, with 10 bases between. Findings and limits, study-wide: In older individuals, TCR beta diversity per million T cells was lower, falling roughly linearly with age. Naive T cell percentage showed a strong correlation with the diversity of TCR beta.

What was sequenced was blood. This chain connects TRBV7-9 to TRBJ2-3, with TRBD2 as a possible D gene (6 bases). The receptor was derived from an elderly woman in good health. This CDR3 reads CASSFSGASTDTQYF. CDR3 in DNA: TGTGCCAGCAGCTTTAGCGGAGCTAGCACAGATACGCAGTATTTT.